This T cell receptor beta chain comes out of a study of cytomegalovirus exposure and HLA in healthy donors. The study's findings and limits: Immune exposure was documented only through CMV serostatus. A few of the chains that were CMV-associated were confirmed in vitro to be specific for CMV antigens.

It was with 60 Vbeta and 13 Jbeta primers that the PCR ran. Here immunoSEQ multiplex PCR was the method, and the copy in TCRdb shows in-frame clones only, minus some. The sample consists of roughly 230,000 clones, nearly 95% of them appearing once. J gave up 6 bases and V 0 bases, and 4 bases lay outside the gene matches. CDR1 and CDR2 (germline): MNHEY, SVGAGI. The CDR3 contains 16 residues. As to this clone: Its target is unknown.

This clonotype originated in a girl aged 2 to 9 in good health and CMV-seronegative. The V call is TRBV6-5, the J call TRBJ2-1, with 11 bases lining up with TRBD2. The specimen sequenced was PBMCs. The CDR3 reads CASSYSRTSGPNEQFF. DNA for the CDR3: TGTGCCAGCAGTTACTCCCGGACTAGCGGGCCCAATGAGCAGTTCTTC.